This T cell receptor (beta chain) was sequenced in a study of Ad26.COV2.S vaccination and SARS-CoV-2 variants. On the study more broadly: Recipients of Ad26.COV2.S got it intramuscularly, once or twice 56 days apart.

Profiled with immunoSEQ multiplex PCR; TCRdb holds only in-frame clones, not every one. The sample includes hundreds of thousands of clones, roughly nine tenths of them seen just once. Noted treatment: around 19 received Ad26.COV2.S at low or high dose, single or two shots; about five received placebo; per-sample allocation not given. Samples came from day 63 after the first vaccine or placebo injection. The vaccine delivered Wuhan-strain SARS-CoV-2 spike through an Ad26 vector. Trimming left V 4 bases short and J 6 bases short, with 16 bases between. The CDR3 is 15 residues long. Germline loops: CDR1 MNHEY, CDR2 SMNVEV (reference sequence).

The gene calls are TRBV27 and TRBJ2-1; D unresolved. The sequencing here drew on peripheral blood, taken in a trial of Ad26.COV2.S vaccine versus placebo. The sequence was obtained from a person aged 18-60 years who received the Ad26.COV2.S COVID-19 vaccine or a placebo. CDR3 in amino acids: CASSSREVRTNEQFF. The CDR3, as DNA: TGTGCCAGCAGTTCCCGCGAGGTACGCACCAATGAGCAGTTCTTC.